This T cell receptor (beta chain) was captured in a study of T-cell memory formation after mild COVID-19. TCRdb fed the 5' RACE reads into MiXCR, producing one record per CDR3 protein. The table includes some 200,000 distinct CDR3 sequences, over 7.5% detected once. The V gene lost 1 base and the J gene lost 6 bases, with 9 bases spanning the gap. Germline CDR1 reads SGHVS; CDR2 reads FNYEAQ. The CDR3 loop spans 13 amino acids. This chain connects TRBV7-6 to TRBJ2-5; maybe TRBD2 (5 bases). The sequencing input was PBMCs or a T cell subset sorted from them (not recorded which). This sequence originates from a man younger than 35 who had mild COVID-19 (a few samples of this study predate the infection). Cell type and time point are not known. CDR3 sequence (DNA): TGTGCCAGCAGCTTAGGACTACTAAAGACCCAGTACTTC. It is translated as CASSLGLLKTQYF.